The 31 T cell receptor beta chains below come from one sample, sequenced in a study of shared clonotypes between healthy human individuals. Generated by immunoSEQ multiplex PCR, the TCRdb table keeps only in-frame clones and is missing some. The sample comprises some 2.4 million clones, 90% to 95% of which are singletons, and 0.36% rests with the top ten. What was sequenced was naive CD4+ T cells from PBMCs. Documented subset: CD45RA+ positively selected. These TCRs come from a man aged 18 to 30 in good health. Some clones in this sample may be carry-over from other donors' samples.

This sequence joins TRBV6-1 and TRBJ2-2; 8 bases fit TRBD2. This CDR3 is built from 16 residues. Losses at the gene ends were 2 bases for V and 4 bases for J; bases not matched to a gene: 6. The germline V gene has CDR1 MNHNS and CDR2 SASEGT. The CDR3, as DNA: TGTGCCAGCAGTGAACGGGTCGGGAGGGGCACCGGGGAGCTGTTTTTT. The encoded protein is CASSERVGRGTGELFF.

The chain recombines TRBV5-4 with TRBJ1-1, with D maybe TRBD1 (6 bases). The CDR3 is made up of 15 amino acids. CDR1 and CDR2 (germline): SGHNT, YYREEE (reference sequence). V lost 0 bases to trimming and J lost 1 base, with 10 bases between them. Written as DNA, the CDR3 is TGTGCCAGCAGCTTGGCTGGGACACAGAACACTGAAGCTTTCTTT. As protein: CASSLAGTQNTEAFF. Full variable domain (missing parts from reference TRBV5-4 and TRBJ1-1): ETGVTQSPTHLIKTRGQQVTLRCSSQSGHNTVSWYQQALGQGPQFIFQYYREEENGRGNFPPRFSGLQFPNYSSELNVNALELDDSALYLCASSLAGTQNTEAFFGQGTRLTVV.

This chain uses TRBV28 with TRBJ1-5; the D gene is possibly TRBD1 (5 bases). The CDR3 contains 17 residues. Trimming cost V 5 bases and J 6 bases, with 23 bases left between them. The germline gives CDR1 MDHEN, CDR2 SYDVKM. The CDR3 DNA follows: TGTGCCAGCAGTCCCTCGGGGAAGGCTGGGGCTATTCAGCCCCAGCATTTT. Translated, it gives CASSPSGKAGAIQPQHF.

The chain employs TRBV25-1 and TRBJ2-7; D ambiguous. Germline values: CDR1 MGHDK, CDR2 SYGVNS. Trimming stripped 6 bases from V and 6 bases from J, with 15 bases between. This CDR3 contains 13 residues. CDR3 amino acids: CASSPGGIAEQYF. The CDR3 region has the DNA TGTGCCAGCAGCCCGGGCGGCATTGCCGAGCAGTACTTC.

The chain employs TRBV6-5 and TRBJ2-7; 7 bases align to TRBD1. The trim removed 2 bases at V and 3 bases at J, leaving 7 bases unmatched. From germline, CDR1 is MNHEY and CDR2 SVGAGI. The CDR3 has 15 residues. The CDR3 bases are TGTGCCAGCAGTTACGCCAGGGGGTTGTTCTACGAGCAGTACTTC. Translated, it gives CASSYARGLFYEQYF.

The chain employs TRBV27 and TRBJ2-5, with 8 bases fitting TRBD1. This CDR3 has 16 residues. Germline CDR1 is MNHEY and CDR2 is SMNVEV (reference sequence). Losses at the gene ends were 4 bases for V and 5 bases for J; bases not matched to a gene: 12. The DNA of the CDR3 is TGTGCCAGCAGTTCACCAAGGATCAGGGGGCACGAGACCCAGTACTTC. This gives the protein CASSSPRIRGHETQYF.

V gene TRBV7-2 combines with J gene TRBJ1-5; TRBD1 aligns across 11 bases. Germline V gene lookup returns CDR1 SGHTA and CDR2 FQGNSA. The CDR3 length is 15 residues. V dropped 5 bases and J dropped 4; count of bases not matched to a gene: 4. The CDR3 DNA follows: TGTGCCAGCAGCCCTGGGACAGGGGGGAATCAGCCCCAGCATTTT. As protein: CASSPGTGGNQPQHF.

This chain uses TRBV7-2 with TRBJ2-2; D assignment may be TRBD1 or TRBD2 (5 bases each). V lost 2 bases, J lost 4 bases, and 14 bases lay in between. The CDR3 is 16 amino acids. Germline V gene sequence: CDR1 SGHTA, CDR2 FQGNSA. The CDR3 DNA reads TGTGCCAGCAGCTTAATCGGGGCACGGGGCACCGGGGAGCTGTTTTTT. Translating gives CASSLIGARGTGELFF.

The chain is built from TRBV5-8 and TRBJ2-5; D could derive from TRBD1 or TRBD2 (5 bases each). The CDR3 totals 15 residues. V gave up 0 bases and J gave up 8 bases, with 17 bases separating them. The V gene's germline CDR1 is SGHTS and CDR2 YDEGEE. In nucleotides, the CDR3 is TGTGCCAGCAGCTTGGGGACACTGCCGAGGGAAACCCAGTACTTC. Protein: CASSLGTLPRETQYF.

This chain uses TRBV7-9 with TRBJ2-7, with a weak D call TRBD1 (6 bases). Trimming took 1 base from V and 7 from J, leaving 17 bases between them. Per the germline V gene, CDR1 is SEHNR and CDR2 is FQNEAQ (reference sequence). This CDR3 spans 15 amino acids. This CDR3 is CASSLGRTETREQYF. DNA of the CDR3: TGTGCCAGCAGCTTAGGTCGGACAGAGACTCGTGAGCAGTACTTC.

The rearrangement links TRBV5-4 to TRBJ1-1, with TRBD1 as a possible D gene (5 bases). V lost 4 bases and J 5 bases, leaving 12 bases between the germline ends. Per germline, CDR1 SGHNT and CDR2 YYREEE (reference sequence). This CDR3 has 13 residues. The CDR3 DNA is TGTGCCAGCAGCCTCCCCCGGGGGACTGAAGCTTTCTTT. Amino acids: CASSLPRGTEAFF.

V gene TRBV15 combines with J gene TRBJ1-1; unclear D gene. V lost 6 bases and J 3 bases, leaving 11 bases between the germline ends. The germline V gene encodes CDR1 LNHNV and CDR2 YYDKDF (reference sequence). This CDR3 comprises 13 residues. The CDR3: CATSRSDDTEAFF. For the CDR3, the DNA is TGTGCCACCAGTCGGTCTGATGACACTGAAGCTTTCTTT.

The CDR3 reads CASSLGVVGGTEAFF. The CDR3 nucleotides are TGTGCCAGCAGCTTAGGAGTGGTGGGGGGCACTGAAGCTTTCTTT. The chain couples TRBV11-3 to TRBJ1-1; D might be TRBD1 (5 bases). Germline V lookup: CDR1 SGHNT, CDR2 YENEEA. Trimming removed 1 base from V and 4 bases from J, with 13 bases in between. This CDR3 comprises 15 residues.

Comment on this clone: Other DNA sequences in the sample encode the same CDR3. V is TRBV5-1 and J is TRBJ2-3, with D hard to call. Germline loops: CDR1 SGHRS, CDR2 YFSETQ. V dropped 0 bases and J dropped 4 bases, with 6 bases sitting between them. This CDR3 has 13 amino acids. CDR3 sequence reads: CASSLEGSDTQYF. CDR3 DNA sequence: TGCGCCAGCAGCTTGGAGGGTTCAGATACGCAGTATTTT.

The V and J genes are TRBV2 and TRBJ2-1; perhaps TRBD2 as D (6 bases). The CDR3 extends over 13 amino acids. The germline gives CDR1 SNHLY, CDR2 FYNNEI. V shed 3 bases and J shed 11 bases, with 14 bases lying between them. In DNA, the CDR3 is TGTGCCAGCAGTGACACGGGGGAGATACAGCAGTTCTTC. It encodes CASSDTGEIQQFF. The whole variable domain, remainder taken from reference TRBV2 and TRBJ2-1, is EPEVTQTPSHQVTQMGQEVILRCVPISNHLYFYWYRQILGQKVEFLVSFYNNEISEKSEIFDDQFSVERPDGSNFTLKIRSTKLEDSAMYFCASSDTGEIQQFFGPGTRLTVL.

This chain uses TRBV5-5 with TRBJ2-7; TRBD1 might be the D (6 bases). CDR3 length: 14 amino acids. Germline CDR1 SGHKS, CDR2 YYEKEE (reference sequence). V was trimmed by 4 bases and J by 8 bases, leaving 19 bases between them. CDR3 DNA sequence: TGTGCCAGCAGCCAGATTGCCGGCCAGGGGAAGCAGTACTTC. Residues: CASSQIAGQGKQYF.

This chain links TRBV18 with TRBJ2-1; the D gene is possibly TRBD1 (5 bases). V gave up 0 bases and J gave up 6 bases, with 9 bases separating them. CDR3 size: 14 residues. The germline V gene has CDR1 KGHSH and CDR2 LQKENI. This CDR3 is CASSPPLQGNEQFF. The CDR3 region has the DNA TGTGCCAGCTCACCACCCCTGCAGGGCAATGAGCAGTTCTTC.

This rearrangement joins TRBV7-3 to TRBJ2-1; 11 nucleotides align to TRBD2. The CDR3 sequence is 17 residues long. From germline, CDR1 is SGHTA and CDR2 FQGTGA. V lost 1 base, J lost 5 bases, and 7 bases stayed unmatched. Written as DNA, the CDR3 is TGTGCCAGCAGCTTAAGGAATGAACTAGCGGGGGACAATGAGCAGTTCTTC. Translating gives CASSLRNELAGDNEQFF.

V gene TRBV28 combines with J gene TRBJ2-7; no clear D gene. The CDR3 is 14 amino acids. V was shortened by 3 bases and J by 0 bases, with 9 bases between the two germline ends. Germline V lookup: CDR1 MDHEN, CDR2 SYDVKM. The CDR3 region is CASSLGWSSYEQYF. Here the CDR3 DNA reads TGTGCCAGCAGTTTGGGCTGGAGCTCCTACGAGCAGTACTTC. Drawing the rest from reference TRBV28 and TRBJ2-7, the complete variable domain is DVKVTQSSRYLVKRTGEKVFLECVQDMDHENMFWYRQDPGLGLRLIYFSYDVKMKEKGDIPEGYSVSREKKERFSLILESASTNQTSMYLCASSLGWSSYEQYFGPGTRLTVT.

The chain recombines TRBV18 with TRBJ2-1, with 13 bases matching TRBD2. Germline V gives CDR1 KGHSH, CDR2 LQKENI. This CDR3 is built from 17 residues. The V segment lost 3 bases and the J segment 8 bases; nucleotides outside the gene matches: 10. The CDR3 loop is CASSPLGLAGAGDEQFF. The DNA for the CDR3 is TGTGCCAGCTCACCCCTTGGACTAGCGGGAGCTGGCGATGAGCAGTTCTTC. Filled out from reference TRBV18 and TRBJ2-1, the complete variable domain reads NAGVMQNPRHLVRRRGQEARLRCSPMKGHSHVYWYRQLPEEGLKFMVYLQKENIIDESGMPKERFSAEFPKEGPSILRIQQVVRGDSAAYFCASSPLGLAGAGDEQFFGPGTRLTVL.

The rearrangement uses TRBV7-2 and TRBJ2-7; tentative D call: TRBD2 (6 bases). Trimming stripped 5 bases from V and 7 bases from J, with 21 bases between. The length of the CDR3 is 15 residues. Germline V CDR1 and CDR2: SGHTA, FQGNSA. In DNA form, the CDR3 reads TGTGCCAGCAGCCTCGTTAGCGGCAGTCTGGGAGAGCAGTACTTC. As protein: CASSLVSGSLGEQYF.

The genes are TRBV7-8 and TRBJ2-2; 9 positions agree with TRBD1. The CDR3 has 14 residues. Germline trimming cut 6 bases from V and 7 bases from J; bases unmatched to any gene: 6. Germline lookup yields CDR1 SGHVS and CDR2 FQNEAQ. DNA of the CDR3: TGTGCCAGCAGATTCGGGACAGGGATCGGGGAGCTGTTTTTT. Residues: CASRFGTGIGELFF.

The rearrangement joins TRBV6-1 to TRBJ1-5, with 8 bases aligning to TRBD1. Germline trimming cut 2 bases from V and 6 bases from J; bases unmatched to any gene: 12. CDR3 length: 17 amino acids. Germline values: CDR1 MNHNS, CDR2 SASEGT. The CDR3 is CASSERSRTGLSQPQHF. The CDR3 bases are TGTGCCAGCAGTGAAAGATCCAGGACAGGGCTAAGTCAGCCCCAGCATTTT.

The chain employs TRBV2 and TRBJ1-2; D not resolved. Trimming shortened V by 0 bases and J by 4 bases, and 3 bases separated the two germline ends. Germline assignment: CDR1 SNHLY and CDR2 FYNNEI. CDR3 length: 12 residues. CDR3 amino acids: CASSEASYGYTF. Written as DNA, the CDR3 is TGTGCCAGCAGTGAAGCTTCCTATGGCTACACCTTC.

CDR3 sequence (DNA): TGTGCCAGCAGTTGGGACAGTTACGGGCGGACGCAGTATTTT. This translates into CASSWDSYGRTQYF. The chain uses TRBV6-5 and TRBJ2-3; TRBD1 matches 7 bases. The germline V gene has CDR1 MNHEY and CDR2 SVGAGI. J was trimmed by 9 bases and V by 4 bases; bases with no gene match: 10. This CDR3 spans 14 amino acids.

The rearrangement links TRBV18 to TRBJ1-3, with a weak D call TRBD1 (5 bases). V was pared by 2 bases and J by 1 base, with 18 bases between. This CDR3 has 18 residues. From germline, CDR1 is KGHSH and CDR2 LQKENI. The CDR3 nucleotides are TGTGCCAGCTCACCAAACACCGGCAGGGTTTTATCTGGAAACACCATATATTTT. Amino acids: CASSPNTGRVLSGNTIYF.

The chain combines TRBV7-9 with TRBJ1-2; D might be TRBD1 (6 bases). This CDR3 has 15 residues. The germline V gene encodes CDR1 SEHNR and CDR2 FQNEAQ (reference sequence). Between the trimmed V and J ends, which lost 5 bases and 2 bases, there was a span of 15 bases. The CDR3 region has the DNA TGTGCCAGCAGCCCCCGGACAGCCCTAAACTATGGCTACACCTTC. Encoded protein: CASSPRTALNYGYTF.

The chain combines TRBV7-6 with TRBJ2-7; no definite D call. V lost 1 base, J lost 5 bases, and 6 bases lay in between. CDR1 and CDR2 (germline): SGHVS, FNYEAQ. The CDR3 spans 12 residues. CDR3 in DNA: TGTGCCAGCAGCTTAGTAACCGACGAGCAGTACTTC. It is translated as CASSLVTDEQYF.

This clone was counted once. The chain recombines TRBV5-1 with TRBJ2-1, with a possible D match to TRBD2 (5 bases). Trimming stripped 3 bases from V and 5 bases from J, with 15 bases between. The germline CDR1 and CDR2 sequences are SGHRS and YFSETQ. The CDR3 contains 15 residues. In DNA form, the CDR3 reads TGCGCCAGCAGCTCCGGGAAGTCCGTTGACAATGAGCAGTTCTTC. This sequence encodes CASSSGKSVDNEQFF.

This chain connects TRBV29-1 to TRBJ1-2; unclear D gene. The germline V and J ends were trimmed by 8 bases and 1 base, with 8 bases remaining between them. Germline V lookup: CDR1 SQVTM, CDR2 ANQGSEA. This CDR3 is 11 amino acids long. The CDR3 DNA sequence: TGCAGCTCCGGAGGTAACTATGGCTACACCTTC. This encodes CSSGGNYGYTF.

This chain joins TRBV7-9 and TRBJ1-5; the match to TRBD1 covers 10 bases. Unmatched junction bases numbered 3, after V lost 1 base and J lost 3 bases. The CDR3 length is 16 residues. Germline V gene sequence: CDR1 SEHNR, CDR2 FQNEAQ (reference sequence). Here the CDR3 reads CASSLDGTGVNQPQHF. CDR3 coding DNA: TGTGCCAGCAGCTTAGACGGGACAGGGGTCAATCAGCCCCAGCATTTT.